Listed below are T cell receptor beta chains from one sample, sequenced in a study of regulatory T cells in long-lasting Graves disease. TCRdb called the multiplex PCR reads again in MiXCR, with one record for every CDR3 protein. The sample contains over 650,000 distinct CDR3 sequences, around 30% of which appear only once. Material: peripheral blood mononuclear cells (PBMCs), obtained when the disease was refractory, from a patient treated with antithyroid drugs. All receptors derive from a female donor with Graves disease. Each CDR3 is given with its conserved first and last residue. D genes are given only for firm matches. Clone sizes are given selectively: once, few, many, or a class where the clone is expanded.

v_gene: TRBV20-1
d_gene: TRBD1
j_gene: TRBJ1-2
abundance: NA
CDR3nt: TGCAGTGCTAGAACGGACAGGGTAGTAGGAGGCTACACCTTC
CDR3aa: CSARTDRVVGGYTF

v_gene: TRBV11-1
d_gene: TRBD1
j_gene: TRBJ1-6
abundance: NA
CDR3nt: TGTGCCAGCAGCTTTGACAGGGGTAATTCACCCCTCCACTTT
CDR3aa: CASSFDRGNSPLHF

v_gene: TRBV9
d_gene: NA
j_gene: TRBJ1-2
abundance: NA
CDR3nt: TGTGCCAGCAGCTCTGGAGGGAGGACAGCTAACTATGGCTACACCTTC
CDR3aa: CASSSGGRTANYGYTF

v_gene: TRBV5-1
d_gene: NA
j_gene: TRBJ1-5
abundance: few
CDR3nt: TGCGCCAGCAGCCCGGACGGATATCAGCCCCAGCATTTT
CDR3aa: CASSPDGYQPQHF

v_gene: TRBV4-1
d_gene: NA
j_gene: TRBJ1-2
abundance: NA
CDR3nt: TGCGCCAGCAGCCAAGGGGACGGCCGTTCCGGTGGCTACACCTTC
CDR3aa: CASSQGDGRSGGYTF

v_gene: TRBV20-1
d_gene: TRBD1
j_gene: TRBJ1-2
abundance: NA
CDR3nt: TGCAGTGCTAGTCCAGGACAGGGCACCTATGGCTACACCTTC
CDR3aa: CSASPGQGTYGYTF

v_gene: TRBV12-3/TRBV12-4
d_gene: NA
j_gene: TRBJ1-3
abundance: many
CDR3nt: TGTGCCAGCAGTTTAGGTTTGGGTTCTGGAAACACCATATATTTT
CDR3aa: CASSLGLGSGNTIYF

v_gene: TRBV29-1
d_gene: TRBD2
j_gene: TRBJ2-1
abundance: NA
CDR3nt: TGCAGCGTTTCCGGGACTAGCGGGCAGAGTGAGCAGTTCTTC
CDR3aa: CSVSGTSGQSEQFF

v_gene: TRBV28
d_gene: NA
j_gene: TRBJ1-5
abundance: few
CDR3nt: TGTGCCAGCAGTTTTGATCCACAGGGAGGGAATCAGCCCCAGCATTTT
CDR3aa: CASSFDPQGGNQPQHF

v_gene: TRBV24-1
d_gene: NA
j_gene: TRBJ2-3
abundance: NA
CDR3nt: TGTGCCACCAGTGATTCCGGTCGGGGGAGAAGCACAGATACGCAGTATTTT
CDR3aa: CATSDSGRGRSTDTQYF

v_gene: TRBV3-1
d_gene: NA
j_gene: TRBJ2-7
abundance: NA
CDR3nt: TGTGCCAGCAGCCAAGCTCGCCACGAGCAGTACTTC
CDR3aa: CASSQARHEQYF

v_gene: TRBV18
d_gene: NA
j_gene: TRBJ1-4
abundance: NA
CDR3nt: TGTGCCAGCTCACCACCGCTCAGCTCCAATGAAAAACTGTTTTTT
CDR3aa: CASSPPLSSNEKLFF

v_gene: TRBV6-1
d_gene: TRBD2
j_gene: TRBJ2-7
abundance: many
CDR3nt: TGTGCCAGCAGCCCTAGCGGGAGTCCCTACGAGCAGTACTTC
CDR3aa: CASSPSGSPYEQYF

v_gene: TRBV2
d_gene: NA
j_gene: TRBJ1-1
abundance: many
CDR3nt: TGTGCCAGCACCCACACTCGGGTGGGGAACACTGAAGCTTTCTTT
CDR3aa: CASTHTRVGNTEAFF

v_gene: TRBV28
d_gene: NA
j_gene: TRBJ1-2
abundance: many
CDR3nt: TGTGCCAGCGGCCTCTATGGCTACACCTTC
CDR3aa: CASGLYGYTF

v_gene: TRBV11-2
d_gene: TRBD2
j_gene: TRBJ2-1
abundance: few
CDR3nt: TGTGCCAGCAGCCCCCATAACCGGGAGGATGGCAATGAGCAGTTCTTC
CDR3aa: CASSPHNREDGNEQFF

v_gene: TRBV27
d_gene: TRBD1
j_gene: TRBJ2-7
abundance: NA
CDR3nt: TGTGCCAGCAGTCCAGACAGGGTCCACGAGCAGTACTTC
CDR3aa: CASSPDRVHEQYF

v_gene: TRBV20-1
d_gene: NA
j_gene: TRBJ1-1
abundance: few
CDR3nt: TGCAGCGCTGGAAGGGGGGGCGTCACTGAAGCTTTCTTT
CDR3aa: CSAGRGGVTEAFF

v_gene: TRBV12-5
d_gene: NA
j_gene: TRBJ2-6
abundance: NA
CDR3nt: TGTGCTAGTGGTTTGGGATGGACTGCTGGGGCCAACGTCCTGACTTTC
CDR3aa: CASGLGWTAGANVLTF

v_gene: TRBV2
d_gene: NA
j_gene: TRBJ2-3
abundance: NA
CDR3nt: TGTGCCGGCAAAGGTTATCCTGCAGATACGCAGTATTTT
CDR3aa: CAGKGYPADTQYF

v_gene: TRBV20-1
d_gene: TRBD1
j_gene: TRBJ1-1
abundance: many
CDR3nt: TGCAGTGCTAGGGAGACAGGGGTGAACACTGAAGCTTTCTTT
CDR3aa: CSARETGVNTEAFF

v_gene: TRBV6-1
d_gene: NA
j_gene: TRBJ2-7
abundance: NA
CDR3nt: TGTGCCAGCACAGGGGCCGTGCCAGGGGACGAGCAGTACTTC
CDR3aa: CASTGAVPGDEQYF

v_gene: TRBV20-1
d_gene: NA
j_gene: TRBJ1-6
abundance: NA
CDR3nt: TGCAGTGCTAGAGTTCCAGGGACCTATAATTCACCCCTCCACTTT
CDR3aa: CSARVPGTYNSPLHF

v_gene: TRBV3-1
d_gene: TRBD2
j_gene: TRBJ2-7
abundance: few
CDR3nt: TGTGCCAGCAGCCAAGGTGGACTAGCGAAGGCCGAGCAGTACTTC
CDR3aa: CASSQGGLAKAEQYF

v_gene: TRBV11-2
d_gene: TRBD1
j_gene: TRBJ1-5
abundance: many
CDR3nt: TGTGCCAGCAGCTTAGGTGCCAGGGGGCGCGATCAGCCCCAGCATTTT
CDR3aa: CASSLGARGRDQPQHF

v_gene: TRBV3-1
d_gene: NA
j_gene: TRBJ1-1
abundance: NA
CDR3nt: TGTGCCAGCAGCCAGAACCCTTGGGAAGCTTTCTTT
CDR3aa: CASSQNPWEAFF

v_gene: TRBV7-9
d_gene: TRBD1
j_gene: TRBJ1-1
abundance: few
CDR3nt: TGTGCCAGCAGCTTAGCGGGAAGGAGGGGGCGAGTGACTGAAGCTTTCTTT
CDR3aa: CASSLAGRRGRVTEAFF

v_gene: TRBV6-2/TRBV6-3
d_gene: NA
j_gene: TRBJ1-1
abundance: few
CDR3nt: TGTGCCAGCAGTTACCCCATGGGAGGGACCACTGAAGCTTTCTTT
CDR3aa: CASSYPMGGTTEAFF

v_gene: TRBV27
d_gene: NA
j_gene: TRBJ1-5
abundance: few
CDR3nt: TGTGCCAGCAGTTTGGCCAGGAACAATCAGCCCCAGCATTTT
CDR3aa: CASSLARNNQPQHF

v_gene: TRBV11-2
d_gene: NA
j_gene: TRBJ2-7
abundance: NA
CDR3nt: TGTGCCAGCAGCCTCGATGGGGCCAGGGGAGGCGAGCAGTACTTC
CDR3aa: CASSLDGARGGEQYF

v_gene: TRBV13
d_gene: NA
j_gene: TRBJ2-7
abundance: few
CDR3nt: TGTGCCAGCACTAGGGCTAGCGTCCCCTACGAGCAGTACTTC
CDR3aa: CASTRASVPYEQYF

v_gene: TRBV6-2/TRBV6-3
d_gene: NA
j_gene: TRBJ1-1
abundance: NA
CDR3nt: TGTGCCAGCAGTTACCAGGCAGGGGAAATGAACACTGAAGCTTTCTTT
CDR3aa: CASSYQAGEMNTEAFF

v_gene: TRBV2
d_gene: TRBD2
j_gene: TRBJ2-5
abundance: many
CDR3nt: TGTGCCAGCAGTGTGACTAGCGGGAGGGAGACCCAGTACTTC
CDR3aa: CASSVTSGRETQYF

v_gene: TRBV2
d_gene: NA
j_gene: TRBJ2-7
abundance: many
CDR3nt: TGTGCCAGCAGTGATAGGGTCTTCGAGCAGTACTTC
CDR3aa: CASSDRVFEQYF

v_gene: TRBV2
d_gene: TRBD1
j_gene: TRBJ1-1
abundance: few
CDR3nt: TGTGCCAGCAGCTTACAGGGGGCTCAATGGACGACTGAAGCTTTCTTT
CDR3aa: CASSLQGAQWTTEAFF

v_gene: TRBV30
d_gene: NA
j_gene: TRBJ2-7
abundance: NA
CDR3nt: TGTGCCTGGAGTCCTCGCCCCCCGGCAGCATCCTACGAGCAGTACTTC
CDR3aa: CAWSPRPPAASYEQYF

v_gene: TRBV29-1
d_gene: NA
j_gene: TRBJ2-6
abundance: few
CDR3nt: TGCAGCTTCCGTCGGTCTGGGGCCAACGTCCTGACTTTC
CDR3aa: CSFRRSGANVLTF

v_gene: TRBV28
d_gene: NA
j_gene: TRBJ1-1
abundance: few
CDR3nt: TGTGCCAGCGGACCCGGGGGCGCCTACACTGAAGCTTTCTTT
CDR3aa: CASGPGGAYTEAFF

v_gene: TRBV10-3
d_gene: TRBD2
j_gene: TRBJ2-2
abundance: many
CDR3nt: TGTGCCACCGGAAATAGCGGGAGTGTTGGCGGGGAGCTGTTTTTT
CDR3aa: CATGNSGSVGGELFF

v_gene: TRBV24-1
d_gene: NA
j_gene: TRBJ1-5
abundance: NA
CDR3nt: TGTGCCACCAGTGATCGAAGCTCGGGGAATCAGCCCCCGCATTTT
CDR3aa: CATSDRSSGNQPPHF

v_gene: TRBV12-3/TRBV12-4
d_gene: TRBD1
j_gene: TRBJ2-1
abundance: few
CDR3nt: TGTGCCAGCCAGGACAGGGGTCGTTACAATGAGCAGTTCTTC
CDR3aa: CASQDRGRYNEQFF

v_gene: TRBV5-1
d_gene: NA
j_gene: TRBJ1-5
abundance: NA
CDR3nt: TGCGCCAGCAGCTCGGAAGGGAGGTATCAGCCCCAGCATTTT
CDR3aa: CASSSEGRYQPQHF

v_gene: TRBV29-1
d_gene: NA
j_gene: TRBJ2-7
abundance: NA
CDR3nt: TGCAGCGTTGAAGAGGGGCAGACCTACGAGCAGTACTTC
CDR3aa: CSVEEGQTYEQYF

v_gene: TRBV20-1
d_gene: NA
j_gene: TRBJ1-5
abundance: NA
CDR3nt: TGCAGTGCCCCAGGGGAAGGTCTGGGGCAGCCCCAGCATTTT
CDR3aa: CSAPGEGLGQPQHF

v_gene: TRBV7-3
d_gene: TRBD1
j_gene: TRBJ1-1
abundance: NA
CDR3nt: TGTGCCAGCAGCCTATGGGACAGCAACACTGAAGCTTTCTTT
CDR3aa: CASSLWDSNTEAFF

v_gene: TRBV20-1
d_gene: TRBD2
j_gene: TRBJ2-2
abundance: NA
CDR3nt: TGCAGTGCTGATAGCGGGACCAACACCGGGGAGCTGTTTTTT
CDR3aa: CSADSGTNTGELFF

v_gene: TRBV2
d_gene: NA
j_gene: TRBJ1-1
abundance: many
CDR3nt: TGTGCCAGCAGTCCAAGATGGGTTTCGAGCCCTGAAGCTTTCTTT
CDR3aa: CASSPRWVSSPEAFF

v_gene: TRBV25-1
d_gene: NA
j_gene: TRBJ2-7
abundance: NA
CDR3nt: TGTGCCAGCAGTGAAACCGGGACACAGCTTTCCTACGAGCAGTACTTC
CDR3aa: CASSETGTQLSYEQYF